Below are 7 T cell receptor beta chains sequenced from a single sample in a study of T cells in Graves' hyperthyroidism and ophthalmopathy. From RNA transcripts, TCR beta CDR3 regions were amplified. HTBI primers were employed in a first-round RT-PCR of the TCR CDR3. A single record per CDR3 protein comes from TCRdb applying MiXCR to the multiplex PCR reads. The data contain under 800,000 distinct CDR3 sequences, around 15% of them singletons. The source material was blood. These receptors originate from a woman aged 18-35 years with Graves' hyperthyroidism.

This clonotype was observed a few times. This chain connects TRBV7-9 to TRBJ2-1; 8 positions agree with TRBD2. In germline, CDR1 is SEHNR, CDR2 FQNEAQ (reference sequence). The V segment lost 5 bases and the J segment 4 bases; nucleotides outside the gene matches: 16. This CDR3 spans 18 amino acids. Written as DNA, the CDR3 is TGTGCCAGCAGCGGCCTCCTCCATAGCGGGAACGCGTACAATGAGCAGTTCTTC. Amino acid sequence: CASSGLLHSGNAYNEQFF.

The chain couples TRBV6-1 to TRBJ2-1; D gene ambiguous. Germline loops: CDR1 MNHNS, CDR2 SASEGT. There are 11 residues in the CDR3. Trimming pared 7 bases from V and 5 bases from J, leaving 6 bases between. The CDR3 DNA reads as TGTGCCAGCACCAAGAACAATGAGCAGTTCTTC. Translating gives CASTKNNEQFF.

Remarks on this clonotype: Its ends do not fully match the called genes, so a read error is possible. The chain combines TRBV20-1 with TRBJ2-7; the D gene is possibly TRBD2 (5 bases). CDR3 length: 14 amino acids. Germline lookup yields CDR1 DFQATT and CDR2 SNEGSKA (reference sequence). CDR3 loop: CSAREGSGLYEQYF. DNA of the CDR3: TGCAGTGCAAGAGAAGGGAGTGGTCTCTACGAGCAGTACTTC.

In its sample, this clonotype was seen a few times. The chain has TRBV30 and TRBJ2-1; D gene uncertain. This CDR3 is 12 amino acids long. V lost 2 bases and J 3 bases, leaving 5 bases between the germline ends. Germline CDR1 GTSNPN, CDR2 SVGIG (reference sequence). The CDR3 DNA sequence: TGTGCCTGGAGTCTCCACTACAATGAGCAGTTCTTC. It is translated as CAWSLHYNEQFF. Filled out from reference TRBV30 and TRBJ2-1, the complete variable domain reads SQTIHQWPATLVQPVGSPLSLECTVEGTSNPNLYWYRQAAGRGLQLLFYSVGIGQISSEVPQNLSASRPQDRQFILSSKKLLLSDSGFYLCAWSLHYNEQFFGPGTRLTVL.

The chain joins TRBV27 to TRBJ1-5; D remains ambiguous. With 8 bases removed from V and 9 bases from J, the gap between germline ends came to 17 bases. The CDR3 length is 13 residues. Germline V CDR1 and CDR2: MNHEY, SMNVEV (reference sequence). CDR3 coding DNA: TGTGCCAGCTCCCCAGTCCCGTTTCGGCCCCAGCATTTT. Encoded protein: CASSPVPFRPQHF.

This clonotype was counted between two and nine times. The chain links TRBV27 to TRBJ2-1, with 7 bases identical to TRBD2. Trimming removed 4 bases from V and 8 bases from J; junction bases left unmatched: 5. Germline V CDR1 and CDR2: MNHEY, SMNVEV (reference sequence). There are 13 residues in the CDR3. CDR3 DNA: TGTGCCAGCAGTTCTCTGGGGAGGGATGAGCAGTTCTTC. It specifies CASSSLGRDEQFF.

Concerning this clonotype itself: This may arise from a read error, as a much more abundant clone is one base away. The chain employs TRBV6-1 and TRBJ2-1, with unresolved D. Trimming removed 10 bases at V and 2 bases at J, with 9 bases between. The CDR3 extends over 12 amino acids. Looked up from germline, CDR1 is MNHNS and CDR2 is SASEGT. The CDR3 DNA reads TGTGCCAACACCACAACCTACAATGAGCAGTTCTTC. It encodes CANTTTYNEQFF.